This T cell receptor beta chain is drawn from a study of T-cell memory formation after mild COVID-19. About the research overall: TCR clusters mostly belonged to single donors. Study-level findings and limits: Mainly CM and EM harbored the contracting CD4+ clones; mainly EMRA harbored the CD8+ ones.

Remarks on this clonotype: Its antigen is currently unknown.

5'RACE primed at constant segments yielded TCR alpha and TCR beta cDNA libraries bearing sample barcodes and UMIs. TCRdb passed the 5' RACE reads through MiXCR, listing each CDR3 protein once. The sample lists about 340,000 distinct CDR3 sequences; under 25% were seen once. The CDR3 has 14 amino acids. Between the trimmed V and J ends, which lost 0 bases and 9 bases, there was a span of 12 bases. CDR1 is MNHNY, CDR2 SVGAGI, per germline (reference sequence). The V gene is TRBV6-6, the J gene TRBJ2-1; tentative D call: TRBD2 (6 bases). The sequenced sample was PBMCs or a T cell subset sorted from them (not recorded which). The sequence came from an adult woman who had mild COVID-19 (a few samples of this study predate the infection). Cell type and time point are not known. The CDR3 DNA reads TGTGCCAGCAGTTACTCTAAGACTAGGGGTGAGCAGTTCTTC. Its translation: CASSYSKTRGEQFF.